These T cell receptor beta chains were read from a single sample in a study of blood T cell repertoires in COVID-19. The data were produced by immunoSEQ multiplex PCR, yet TCRdb's version contains in-frame clones alone and is incomplete. Of about 170,000 clones listed, around 84% were seen once; the top ten hold 2.5%. The source material was peripheral blood. The receptors were sampled from an elderly woman with COVID-19, enrolled during active disease. Both conserved end residues are part of each CDR3. The order of the fields is CDR3 protein, V gene.

CDR3aa: CASSSGTAETQYF; v_gene: TRBV2
CDR3aa: CASSLLETQYF; v_gene: TRBV11-2
CDR3aa: CASSQHSTGLNQPQHF; v_gene: TRBV4-1
CDR3aa: CATSPDHSSGNTIYF; v_gene: TRBV15
CDR3aa: CASSDRDRGSYNSPLHF; v_gene: TRBV9
CDR3aa: CASTETGGAKGEQFF; v_gene: TRBV19
CDR3aa: CAGSQGRSNQPQHF; v_gene: TRBV19
CDR3aa: CASSLGSGDRGRTDTQYF; v_gene: TRBV7-7
CDR3aa: CASSLDGAGTTDTQYF; v_gene: TRBV5-1
CDR3aa: CASSGQGVADTQYF; v_gene: TRBV28
CDR3aa: CASSRGDLTEAFF; v_gene: TRBV6-5
CDR3aa: CASSPYRGEQPQHF; v_gene: TRBV3-1/TRBV3-2
CDR3aa: CASSGRQFLYQETQYF; v_gene: TRBV7-2
CDR3aa: CATSMQGPQGQPQHF; v_gene: TRBV15
CDR3aa: CATSDPGQGNQPQHF; v_gene: TRBV24-1
CDR3aa: CASTLGGPTKTEAFF; v_gene: TRBV6-5
CDR3aa: CASSPTAGGFQYF; v_gene: TRBV27
CDR3aa: CATGLAGHNTGELFF; v_gene: TRBV4-1